This TCR beta chain was obtained from a study of cytomegalovirus exposure and HLA in healthy donors. 60 Vbeta and 13 Jbeta primers were used in PCR. Per the study methods: In a later analysis, 10 million to 11 million of 83 million or so unique beta chains occurred in at least two donors. Profiled with immunoSEQ multiplex PCR; TCRdb holds only in-frame clones, not every one. V, J and clone size are those of that table, while D and trimming were read from the DNA. This repertoire comprises 150,000 or so clones; its ten largest clones make up approximately 1.6%. Donors in the study were healthy people who gave bone marrow. Study-wide results and caveats: TCR beta V- and J-gene trimming, according to a later analysis, was linked to a missense DCLRE1C variant. It was taken for granted in presence/absence analyses that sequencing depth across donors was roughly uniform.

The germline V gene has CDR1 MNHEY and CDR2 SVGAGI. V was pared by 2 bases and J by 5 bases, with 6 bases of the junction left unmatched. The CDR3 totals 16 residues. Turning to this clone: Its antigen remains unidentified.

The TCR originated in a woman aged 40 to 50 in good health and CMV-seropositive. The chain carries TRBV6-5 and TRBJ2-2; 9 bases agree with TRBD2. Sample: PBMCs. CDR3 sequence (DNA): TGTGCCAGCAGTTACCTGGGACTAGCTGCGACCGGGGAGCTGTTTTTT. It yields the protein CASSYLGLAATGELFF.